A selection of T cell receptor beta chains follows, all from one sample in a study of post-analysis software for immune sequencing data. From the PCR reads, TCRdb called clonotypes with MiXCR, one entry per CDR3 protein. The data show hundreds of thousands of distinct CDR3 sequences, roughly 27% seen once. The sample consisted of blood. The origin of the receptors is a girl aged 10 to 17 with multiple sclerosis. CDR3s include the opening cysteine and the closing phenylalanine or tryptophan.

J gene | V gene | CDR3 protein
TRBJ2-3 | TRBV5-8 | CASSLEVLAGTSTDTQYF
TRBJ2-1 | TRBV3-1 | CASSDPRGPYNEQFF
TRBJ2-6 | TRBV7-2 | CASSLVAGVFSGANVLTF
TRBJ1-2 | TRBV7-9 | CASSFHLDRGLKYGYTF
TRBJ2-5 | TRBV3-1 | CASSHAMGEETQYF
TRBJ1-1 | TRBV7-9 | CSSSLAGDTEAFF
TRBJ2-7 | TRBV6-1 | CASRRLGRSALYEQYF
TRBJ2-1 | TRBV10-3 | CAISESEDNEQFF
TRBJ2-3 | TRBV7-2 | CASSKVGGGTDTQYF
TRBJ2-7 | TRBV6-1 | CASSEQGQGRYF
TRBJ2-7 | TRBV7-8 | CASSLTGAFYEQYF
TRBJ1-5 | TRBV18 | CASSPGNSNQPQHF
TRBJ2-1 | TRBV29-1 | CSVLVGGPNEQFF
TRBJ2-6 | TRBV28 | CASSLSGAGANVLTF
TRBJ2-1 | TRBV28 | CASTIGRVHNEQFF
TRBJ2-3 | TRBV20-1 | CSARTGLTDTQYF
TRBJ2-2 | TRBV7-2 | CASSLMSDTGELFF
TRBJ2-1 | TRBV10-2 | CASGRVLNEQFF
TRBJ2-5 | TRBV11-2 | CASSIGEVETQYF
TRBJ2-5 | TRBV12-3/TRBV12-4 | CASRWEGETQYF
TRBJ2-7 | TRBV7-2 | CASSLLGGPPTYEQYF
TRBJ1-4 | TRBV5-1 | CASSLAEGTNEKLFF
TRBJ1-5 | TRBV12-3/TRBV12-4 | CASSLGDRDINQPQHF
TRBJ2-5 | TRBV9 | CASSVAASGTSGQDF
TRBJ1-3 | TRBV4-3 | CASSPGEGNTIYF
TRBJ2-1 | TRBV4-3 | CASSQEESSYNEQFF
TRBJ1-1 | TRBV15 | CATSAAPPRGTEAFF
TRBJ2-6 | TRBV5-1 | CASSGGLSGANVLTF
TRBJ1-2 | TRBV7-2 | CASSLFAGGGGYTF
TRBJ2-7 | TRBV29-1 | CSERRGPAGVTYEQYF
TRBJ2-1 | TRBV27 | CASSFGLAGGYNEQFF
TRBJ2-3 | TRBV7-2 | CASSSGQGAASTDTQYF
TRBJ2-7 | TRBV5-1 | CASSQNAYEQYF
TRBJ2-3 | TRBV12-3/TRBV12-4 | CASSLLPGGNTDTQYF
TRBJ2-5 | TRBV7-2 | CASSSVDRAQETQYF
- | TRBV6-2/TRBV6-3 | CASSFHSGPIMTYEQYF
TRBJ2-3 | TRBV7-2 | CASSLFGSAGGKHSTDTQYF
TRBJ2-3 | TRBV5-5 | CASSPLGLAGVGTQYF
TRBJ1-6 | TRBV27 | CASSFRTGYRNSPLHF
TRBJ2-1 | TRBV6-6 | CASSYSIGKGRGEQFF
TRBJ2-3 | TRBV3-1 | CASSHLARDTQYF
TRBJ1-4 | TRBV29-1 | CSAASRGEKLFF
TRBJ1-4 | TRBV7-8 | CASSRRQGGNEKLFF
TRBJ2-1 | TRBV18 | CASSSTTSGSLNEQFF
TRBJ2-3 | TRBV10-3 | CAISESSGREGRDTQYF
TRBJ2-5 | TRBV2 | CASRETPGLQYQETQYF
TRBJ2-7 | TRBV12-3/TRBV12-4 | CASSLRRRWDEQYF
TRBJ2-1 | TRBV15 | CATSREGGSSYNEQFF
TRBJ2-3 | TRBV6-5 | CASSYRTVHTTPDTQYF
TRBJ2-1 | TRBV7-2 | CASSLGLLGAGGLNEQFF
TRBJ2-1 | TRBV6-2/TRBV6-3 | CASQAPGTSDVEQFF
TRBJ1-1 | TRBV15 | CATSRMTGVNTEAFF
TRBJ2-4 | TRBV7-2 | CASSLRRDRGLGNIQYF
- | TRBV4-1 | CASSQGAGPNGGQTQYF
TRBJ2-1 | TRBV20-1 | CSAPIPSGRAHNEQFF